This paragraph covers one TCR beta chain sequence. This entry belongs to a study of technical replicates of blood from a few donors. Data came from immunoSEQ multiplex PCR; TCRdb stores just in-frame clones and leaves some out. Among 78,000 or so clones listed, about 91% were seen once. Trimming cost V 5 bases and J 0 bases, with 12 bases left between them. This CDR3 region has 15 residues. Germline V gene sequence: CDR1 SEHNR, CDR2 FQNEAQ (reference sequence). The chain joins TRBV7-9 to TRBJ2-3, with a possible D match to TRBD1 (5 bases). The sample taken for sequencing was T cells isolated from PBMCs. The receptor's source is a human donor in good health. In DNA, the CDR3 is TGTGCCAGCAGCGCTAGGGGATTCAGCACAGATACGCAGTATTTT. It yields the protein CASSARGFSTDTQYF.